This T cell receptor (beta chain) was documented in a study of cytomegalovirus exposure and HLA in healthy donors. Across the study: Later analysis reported that the approximately 120 validation repertoires shared the platform of the roughly 670 first-cohort repertoires. General study results and limits: According to the study, 160 or so TCR beta chains were cytomegalovirus-associated. In the 120 or so validation repertoires, about 94% of cluster scores exceeded 0, per a later analysis. Most TCR sequences were uncommon, yet certain public TCRs appeared in many donors.

Trimming cost V 3 bases and J 2 bases; bases outside gene matches: 1. Germline CDR1 MNHNS, CDR2 SASEGT. The CDR3 is made up of 15 amino acids. This clone was detected a few times. The target antigen is unknown. Repertoires were generated with immunoSEQ multiplex PCR, while TCRdb's copy carries only in-frame clones and drops some. The sample lists about 360,000 clones; 70% to 90% were seen once. The TCR comes from a woman aged 18-29 years in good health and CMV-seronegative. V usage is TRBV6-1 and J usage is TRBJ1-5, with TRBD1 matching over 10 bases. Sequencing was carried out using PBMCs. CDR3 nucleotides: TGTGCCAGCAGTGACGGGACAGGGGGCAATCAGCCCCAGCATTTT. Amino acids: CASSDGTGGNQPQHF.